This T cell receptor (beta chain) was recorded in a study of cytomegalovirus exposure and HLA in healthy donors. Overall study results and limits: Sequencing likely generated an artifact that appeared as a cluster of highly shared sequence variants.

60 Vbeta and 13 Jbeta primers were used in PCR. Method: immunoSEQ multiplex PCR; TCRdb's copy keeps in-frame clones and lacks some. The data contain roughly 190,000 clones, approximately 70% of them singletons. Of note for this clone: Antigen unknown.

The clonotype comes from a woman aged 30 to 39 in good health and CMV-seronegative. Input material: PBMCs.

DNA for the CDR3: TGTGCCAGCAGCCTATCGGGACAGTTCTATGGCTACACCTTC. It is translated as CASSLSGQFYGYTF. This rearrangement joins TRBV5-6 to TRBJ1-2; 7 bases are shared with TRBD1. CDR3 size: 14 residues. Germline lookup yields CDR1 SGHDT and CDR2 YYEEEE. Trimming at V came to 4 bases and at J to 4 bases, leaving 7 bases not matched to a gene.